These 17 T cell receptor beta chains came from one sample sequenced in a study of cytomegalovirus exposure and HLA in healthy donors. 13 Jbeta primers and 60 Vbeta primers were used for the PCR. Method: immunoSEQ multiplex PCR; TCRdb's copy keeps in-frame clones and lacks some. This sample has approximately 120,000 clones, with about 79% found just once. Source material: PBMCs. These receptor sequences come from a man aged 45-65 years in good health and CMV-seronegative.

This chain joins TRBV6-6 and TRBJ1-5; D is possibly TRBD1 (6 bases). This CDR3 contains 15 residues. Trimming cost V 10 bases and J 5 bases, with 21 bases left between them. The germline CDR1 and CDR2 sequences are MNHNY and SVGAGI (reference sequence). CDR3 DNA: TGTGCCACCTCGGGATGGCAGGGGTCGGATCAGCCCCAGCATTTT. Protein product: CATSGWQGSDQPQHF.

The J gene is TRBJ1-5, the V gene TRBV6-6; TRBD1 matches 7 bases. The junction had 6 bases not matched to a gene; V was cut back by 6 bases and J by 4 bases. The CDR3 is 14 residues long. Per the germline V gene, CDR1 is MNHNY and CDR2 is SVGAGI (reference sequence). In DNA form, the CDR3 reads TGTGCCAGCAGGCCCGGGACAGCAAATCAGCCCCAGCATTTT. Amino acids: CASRPGTANQPQHF.

This chain joins TRBV25-1 and TRBJ1-2; 8 nucleotides align to TRBD1. From germline, CDR1 is MGHDK and CDR2 SYGVNS. The CDR3 contains 13 residues. V shed 6 bases and J 5 bases; nucleotides not matched to a gene: 5. The CDR3 reads CASSPRQGYGYTF. The CDR3 DNA sequence: TGTGCCAGCAGCCCGAGACAGGGGTATGGCTACACCTTC.

This chain connects TRBV7-8 to TRBJ2-2, with no clear D. This CDR3 has 13 residues. Trimming cost V 1 base and J 6 bases, with 6 bases left between them. Germline lookup yields CDR1 SGHVS and CDR2 FQNEAQ. This CDR3 reads CASSLVGSGELFF. The CDR3 bases are TGTGCCAGCAGCTTAGTCGGTTCCGGGGAGCTGTTTTTT.

The chain uses TRBV9 and TRBJ2-3; 14 bases align to TRBD2. CDR1 is SGDLS, CDR2 YYNGEE, per germline. V was pared by 0 bases and J by 5 bases, with 5 bases of the junction left unmatched. The CDR3 covers 17 residues. The CDR3 here is CASSVGLAGGRVDTQYF. Written as DNA, the CDR3 is TGTGCCAGCAGCGTAGGACTAGCGGGGGGGCGGGTAGATACGCAGTATTTT.

V gene TRBV19 combines with J gene TRBJ1-4, with a weak D call TRBD1 (5 bases). V lost 7 bases to trimming and J lost 4 bases, with 10 bases between them. Germline V gene sequence: CDR1 LNHDA, CDR2 SQIVND (reference sequence). CDR3 length: 13 residues. This CDR3 reads CASKEGINEKLFF. Written as DNA, the CDR3 is TGTGCCAGTAAGGAGGGGATTAATGAAAAACTGTTTTTT.

This chain connects TRBV5-8 to TRBJ2-1; 7 positions agree with TRBD1. Losses at the gene ends were 4 bases for V and 8 bases for J; bases not matched to a gene: 6. This CDR3 region has 13 residues. CDR1 is SGHTS, CDR2 YDEGEE, per germline. CDR3 coding DNA: TGTGCCAGCAGCCACCGGGACAGAGATGAGCAGTTCTTC. Its protein product is CASSHRDRDEQFF.

V is TRBV28 and J is TRBJ2-3, with D possibly matching TRBD1 (6 bases). Trimming pared 3 bases from V and 6 bases from J, leaving 10 bases between. The CDR3 sequence is 13 residues long. Germline V CDR1 and CDR2: MDHEN, SYDVKM. The CDR3 reads CASSLTGRDTQYF. The CDR3 coding sequence is TGTGCCAGCAGTTTGACAGGCCGGGATACGCAGTATTTT.

The count of this clone is one. This sequence joins TRBV5-1 and TRBJ2-7; 12 nucleotides agree with TRBD2. The V segment lost 2 bases and the J segment 3 bases; nucleotides outside the gene matches: 6. The CDR3 sequence is 16 residues long. The germline gives CDR1 SGHRS, CDR2 YFSETQ. The DNA of the CDR3 is TGCGCCAGCAGCTTCGCTAGCGGGGGGGAAAACTACGAGCAGTACTTC. Amino acids: CASSFASGGENYEQYF. The complete variable domain, with remaining parts taken from reference TRBV5-1 and TRBJ2-7, reads KAGVTQTPRYLIKTRGQQVTLSCSPISGHRSVSWYQQTPGQGLQFLFEYFSETQRNKGNFPGRFSGRQFSNSRSEMNVSTLELGDSALYLCASSFASGGENYEQYFGPGTRLTVT.

The genes are TRBV25-1 and TRBJ2-2; 9 bases map to TRBD1. After removal of 7 bases from V and 3 bases from J, the junction contained 12 bases not matched to a gene. CDR1 MGHDK and CDR2 SYGVNS come from the germline V gene. The CDR3 consists of 17 residues. CDR3 sequence reads: CASIPTTGGFDTGELFF. The CDR3 bases are TGTGCCAGCATTCCTACGACAGGGGGGTTCGACACCGGGGAGCTGTTTTTT. The whole variable domain, filled in from reference TRBV25-1 and TRBJ2-2, reads EADIYQTPRYLVIGTGKKITLECSQTMGHDKMYWYQQDPGMELHLIHYSYGVNSTEKGDLSSESTVSRIRTEHFPLTLESARPSHTSQYLCASIPTTGGFDTGELFFGEGSRLTVL.

In its sample, this clone was seen a few times. V and J are TRBV9 and TRBJ1-4, with D uncertain. The CDR3 covers 14 residues. Germline CDR1 is SGDLS and CDR2 is YYNGEE. The V end lost 0 bases, the J end lost 8 bases, and 11 bases lay between the germline ends. The CDR3 sequence: CASSVGGNKEKLFF. As DNA, the CDR3 is TGTGCCAGCAGCGTAGGAGGGAATAAGGAAAAACTGTTTTTT. The full variable domain, rest sourced from reference TRBV9 and TRBJ1-4, is DSGVTQTPKHLITATGQRVTLRCSPRSGDLSVYWYQQSLDQGLQFLIQYYNGEERAKGNILERFSAQQFPDLHSELNLSSLELGDSALYFCASSVGGNKEKLFFGSGTQLSVL.

V and J are TRBV6-5 and TRBJ1-3, with a tentative D call TRBD1 (6 bases). Deletions cut 6 bases from V and 2 bases from J, with 11 bases between. The CDR3 is 14 amino acids. In germline, CDR1 is MNHEY, CDR2 SVGAGI. The CDR3 here is CASRQGWAGNTIYF. DNA of the CDR3: TGTGCCAGCAGACAGGGATGGGCTGGAAACACCATATATTTT.

This clone has just a few counts. Other nucleotide sequences in the sample specify the same CDR3. V and J are TRBV7-9 and TRBJ2-7; 7 nucleotides agree with TRBD1. Germline CDR1 reads SEHNR; CDR2 reads FQNEAQ (reference sequence). The CDR3 covers 14 residues. V shed 5 bases and J 4 bases; nucleotides not matched to a gene: 8. The CDR3 loop reads CASSPRQGSYEQYV. CDR3 sequence (DNA): TGTGCCAGCAGCCCGCGACAGGGATCTTACGAGCAGTACGTC.

The CDR3 coding sequence is TGTGCCAGCAGCTTAGGCAGGGGGGCCTACGAGCAGTACTTC. This sequence encodes CASSLGRGAYEQYF. The V gene is TRBV7-8, the J gene TRBJ2-7; D possibly corresponds to TRBD1 (7 bases). Trimming removed 1 base from V and 2 bases from J, with 9 bases in between. Germline V CDR1 and CDR2: SGHVS, FQNEAQ. The CDR3 sequence is 14 residues long. The variable domain in full, completed from reference TRBV7-8 and TRBJ2-7, reads GAGVSQSPRYKVAKRGQDVALRCDPISGHVSLFWYQQALGQGPEFLTYFQNEAQLDKSGLPSDRFFAERPEGSVSTLKIQRTQQEDSAVYLCASSLGRGAYEQYFGPGTRLTVT.

This chain connects TRBV7-2 to TRBJ1-5; D is uncertain. Germline V lookup: CDR1 SGHTA, CDR2 FQGNSA. This CDR3 spans 13 amino acids. V gave up 1 base and J gave up 8 bases, with 9 bases separating them. CDR3 amino acids: CASSLDSQEPQHF. The CDR3, as DNA: TGTGCCAGCAGCTTAGACAGCCAGGAGCCCCAGCATTTT.

Regarding this clone: The sample carries other DNA sequences with the same CDR3. The V gene is TRBV10-1, the J gene TRBJ2-5; TRBD1 agrees at 9 bases. V dropped 7 bases and J dropped 8; count of bases not matched to a gene: 8. This CDR3 is built from 13 residues. Germline assignment: CDR1 WNHNN and CDR2 SYGVQD (reference sequence). This CDR3 is CASNRGLGETQYF. The CDR3 nucleotides read TGCGCCAGCAACAGGGGGCTGGGGGAAACCCAGTACTTC.

V gene TRBV5-1 combines with J gene TRBJ2-1; tentative D call: TRBD1 (6 bases). The CDR3 has 15 amino acids. V shed 2 bases and J shed 3 bases, with 12 bases lying between them. Per germline, CDR1 SGHRS and CDR2 YFSETQ. The CDR3 DNA reads as TGCGCCAGCAGCTTACCTGACAGGAGCTACAATGAGCAGTTCTTC. Its translation: CASSLPDRSYNEQFF.